Here is one TCR beta chain with its context. Its antigen is not known. This specimen comes from a study of beta chain features in type 1 diabetes. Study conclusions and caveats: The influence of HLA type on TCRB rearrangement stayed undetermined. Cells carrying high TCR expression could end up over-represented when cDNA is sequenced. Shorter TCRB CDR3s, moderately but significantly so, marked every one of the four CD4+ subsets in Type 1 diabetes patients.

The entirety of the isolated RNA underwent reverse transcription, so expressed TCRB transcripts were sequenced. For naive, central memory and regulatory T cell samples, reads averaged around 3.6 million. Measured with immunoSEQ multiplex PCR; TCRdb has only the in-frame clones, and not every one. Of over 25,000 clones listed, 50% to 65% are singletons. J lost 5 bases, V lost 7 bases, and 12 bases had no gene match. Germline values: CDR1 SGDLS, CDR2 YYNGEE. The CDR3 totals 15 residues. The sample comprised Tregs from blood. This clonotype originated in a woman aged 18-29 years with type 1 diabetes. The chain links TRBV9 to TRBJ2-1; 7 bases map to TRBD2. The CDR3 is CASGRLALINNEQFF. The CDR3 region has the DNA TGTGCCAGCGGAAGACTAGCCCTCATAAACAATGAGCAGTTCTTC.